This record concerns one T cell receptor beta chain sequence. Other nucleotide sequences from this sample produce the same CDR3. The CDR3 loop spans 11 amino acids. The germline gives CDR1 DFQATT, CDR2 SNEGSKA (reference sequence). The V and J ends lost 6 bases and 3 bases, in that order; junction bases with no gene match: 0. This specimen belongs to a study of blood T cell repertoires in COVID-19. Seattle patient enrollment occurred during active infection, with longitudinal follow-up thereafter. The method was immunoSEQ multiplex PCR; TCRdb's version includes in-frame clones alone and lacks a portion of them. This sample carries about 480,000 clones, about 91% of them seen once, and the ten largest clones take around 12%.

The TCR was taken from a woman aged 45-65 years with COVID-19, enrolled during active disease. What was sequenced was peripheral blood. The chain employs TRBV20-1 and TRBJ1-1, with 8 bases matching TRBD1. CDR3 DNA: TGCAGTGCACAGGGGGACACTGAAGCTTTCTTT. Protein: CSAQGDTEAFF.